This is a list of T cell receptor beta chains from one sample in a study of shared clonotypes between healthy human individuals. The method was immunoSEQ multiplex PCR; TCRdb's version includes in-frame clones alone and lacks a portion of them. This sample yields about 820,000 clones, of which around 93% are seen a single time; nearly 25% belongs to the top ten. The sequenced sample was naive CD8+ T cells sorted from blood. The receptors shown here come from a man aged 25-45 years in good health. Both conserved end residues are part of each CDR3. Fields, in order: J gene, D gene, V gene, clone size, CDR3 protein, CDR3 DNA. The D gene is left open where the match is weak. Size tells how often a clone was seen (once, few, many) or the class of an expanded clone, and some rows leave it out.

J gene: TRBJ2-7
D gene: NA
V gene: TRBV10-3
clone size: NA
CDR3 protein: CAISASGPILSSYEQYF
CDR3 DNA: TGTGCCATCAGTGCATCGGGGCCCATTTTATCCTCCTACGAGCAGTACTTC

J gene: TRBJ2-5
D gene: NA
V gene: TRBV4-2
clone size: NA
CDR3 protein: CASSQAGRETQYF
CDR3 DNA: TGTGCCAGCAGCCAAGCCGGGAGAGAGACCCAGTACTTC

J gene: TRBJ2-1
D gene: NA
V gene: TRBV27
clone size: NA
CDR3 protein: CASSFHQGGEQFF
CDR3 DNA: TGTGCCAGCAGTTTCCACCAAGGCGGTGAGCAGTTCTTC

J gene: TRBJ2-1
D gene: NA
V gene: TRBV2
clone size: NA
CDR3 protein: CASSVGAVRNEQFF
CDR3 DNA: TGTGCCAGCAGTGTTGGAGCGGTTCGCAATGAGCAGTTCTTC

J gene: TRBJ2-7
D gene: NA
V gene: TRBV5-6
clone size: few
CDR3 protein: CASSPRRDGSSYEQYF
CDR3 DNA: TGTGCCAGCAGCCCGAGGCGGGACGGTAGCTCCTACGAGCAGTACTTC

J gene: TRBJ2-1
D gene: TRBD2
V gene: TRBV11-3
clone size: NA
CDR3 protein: CASSRAGETYNEQFF
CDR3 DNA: TGTGCCAGCAGCCGAGCGGGAGAGACCTACAATGAGCAGTTCTTC

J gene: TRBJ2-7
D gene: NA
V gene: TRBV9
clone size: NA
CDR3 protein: CASSVVGRGVSPYEQYF
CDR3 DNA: TGTGCCAGCAGCGTAGTTGGCAGGGGGGTGTCTCCGTACGAGCAGTACTTC

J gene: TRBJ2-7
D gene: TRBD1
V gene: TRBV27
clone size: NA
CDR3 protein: CASSTRDSYEQYF
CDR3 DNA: TGTGCCAGCAGTACACGGGACAGCTACGAGCAGTACTTC

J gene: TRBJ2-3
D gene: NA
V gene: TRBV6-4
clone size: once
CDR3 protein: CASSDSGQSWDTQYF
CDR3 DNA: TGTGCCAGCAGTGACTCGGGGCAGAGTTGGGATACGCAGTATTTT

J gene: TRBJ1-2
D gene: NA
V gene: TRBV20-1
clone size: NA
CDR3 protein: CSASSGYTF
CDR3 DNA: TGCAGTGCTAGCTCTGGCTACACCTTC

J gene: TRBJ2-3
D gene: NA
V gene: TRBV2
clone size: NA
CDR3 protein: CASYPRTSGADTQYF
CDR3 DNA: TGTGCCAGCTACCCAAGGACCTCAGGCGCAGATACGCAGTATTTT

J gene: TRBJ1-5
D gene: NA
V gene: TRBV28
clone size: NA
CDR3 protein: CASSLGYQPQHF
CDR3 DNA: TGTGCCAGCAGTTTGGGGTATCAGCCCCAGCATTTT

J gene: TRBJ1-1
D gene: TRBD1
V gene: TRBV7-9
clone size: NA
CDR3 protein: CASRPGQDRYEAFF
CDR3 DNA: TGTGCCAGCAGGCCGGGACAGGATAGATATGAAGCTTTCTTT